This T cell receptor beta chain was retrieved from a study of cytotoxic CD8 clonotypes in ibrutinib-treated CLL. Findings and caveats of the study: Higher circulating CD8+ T-cell counts strongly accompanied higher baseline clonality, above age-matched healthy donors.

The data were produced by immunoSEQ multiplex PCR, yet TCRdb's version contains in-frame clones alone and is incomplete. The table has 20,000 or so clones, 65% to 75% seen once. About this clone: The antigen is not known.

Between the trimmed V and J ends, which lost 6 bases and 0 bases, there was a span of 8 bases. From germline, CDR1 is SEHNR and CDR2 FQNEAQ (reference sequence). The CDR3 runs to 13 residues. The source of this sequence is a human donor with chronic lymphocytic leukemia. The sample was PBMCs, taken before ibrutinib treatment. The chain has TRBV7-9 and TRBJ1-1; D not certain. CDR3 loop: CASRQTMNTEAFF. The CDR3 bases are TGTGCCAGCAGACAAACCATGAACACTGAAGCTTTCTTT.